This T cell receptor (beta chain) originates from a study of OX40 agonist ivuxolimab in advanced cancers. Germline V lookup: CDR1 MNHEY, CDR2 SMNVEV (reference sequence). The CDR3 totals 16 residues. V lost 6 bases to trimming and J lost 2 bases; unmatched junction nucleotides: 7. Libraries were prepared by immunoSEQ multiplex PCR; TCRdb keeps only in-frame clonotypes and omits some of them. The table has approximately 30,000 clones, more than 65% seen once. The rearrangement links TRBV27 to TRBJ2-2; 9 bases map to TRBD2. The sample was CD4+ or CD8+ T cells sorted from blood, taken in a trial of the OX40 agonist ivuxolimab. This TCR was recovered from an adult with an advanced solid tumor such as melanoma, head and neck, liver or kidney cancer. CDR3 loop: CASRLLSGRNTGELFF. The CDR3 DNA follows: TGTGCCAGCAGACTTCTTAGCGGGAGAAACACCGGGGAGCTGTTTTTT.